Shown below are 20 T cell receptor beta chains from a single sample sequenced in a study of blood T cells in healthy people across ages. Primers used in a second PCR of roughly 6 to 11 cycles were a sample-barcoded 5' primer and a J-beta primer mix. TCRdb independently ran MiXCR on the 5' RACE reads; one entry per CDR3 protein. The sample shows roughly 1,500,000 distinct CDR3 sequences, 42% of them seen only once. Sequences were obtained from blood. The origin of the receptors is a woman aged 18-35 years in good health.

V gene TRBV5-1 combines with J gene TRBJ2-5; D unresolved. Germline values: CDR1 SGHRS, CDR2 YFSETQ. V was trimmed by 4 bases and J by 2 bases, leaving 12 bases between them. The CDR3 extends over 14 amino acids. The CDR3 protein is CASSVGYEQETQYF. CDR3 sequence (DNA): TGCGCCAGCAGCGTCGGGTATGAGCAAGAGACCCAGTACTTC.

This clonotype was counted only a few times. The rearrangement links TRBV7-2 to TRBJ2-1, with 11 nucleotides matching TRBD2. The germline gives CDR1 SGHTA, CDR2 FQGNSA. Germline trimming cut 1 base from V and 5 bases from J; bases unmatched to any gene: 7. There are 17 residues in the CDR3. CDR3 residues: CASSLVPSGGPNNEQFF. The DNA of the CDR3 is TGTGCCAGCAGCTTAGTTCCTAGCGGGGGGCCAAACAATGAGCAGTTCTTC.

The chain links TRBV20-1 to TRBJ2-4; 10 bases are shared with TRBD2. Germline V lookup: CDR1 DFQATT, CDR2 SNEGSKA (reference sequence). This CDR3 comprises 12 residues. J lost 15 bases, V lost 7 bases, and 12 bases had no gene match. The CDR3 reads CSVWASGGPGYF. Written as DNA, the CDR3 is TGCAGTGTCTGGGCTAGCGGGGGCCCCGGGTACTTC.

The sample holds a few counts of this clonotype. The genes are TRBV6-6 and TRBJ2-1, with a weak D call TRBD1 (6 bases). The ends were cut back, 5 bases at V and 9 bases at J, with 14 bases in the middle. CDR3 length equals 13 residues. Germline CDR1 is MNHNY and CDR2 is SVGAGI (reference sequence). DNA for the CDR3: TGTGCCAGCAGTGAGTCACAGGGTCGTGAGCAGTTCTTC. Translating it yields CASSESQGREQFF.

This chain uses TRBV9 with TRBJ2-7; 8 bases line up with TRBD2. The length of the CDR3 is 15 residues. Germline assignment: CDR1 SGDLS and CDR2 YYNGEE. Trimming took 2 bases from V and 6 from J; bases not matched to a gene: 10. The CDR3 coding sequence is TGTGCCAGCAGCGTTCAGAGCGGGAGTATCCGCGAGCAGTACTTC. Protein: CASSVQSGSIREQYF.

This clonotype was counted once. This rearrangement joins TRBV5-1 to TRBJ2-3; 11 nucleotides line up with TRBD2. The V and J ends lost 3 bases and 6 bases, in that order; junction bases with no gene match: 6. CDR1 and CDR2 (germline): SGHRS, YFSETQ. This CDR3 contains 15 residues. The CDR3: CASSWGLADMDTQYF. DNA of the CDR3: TGCGCCAGCAGCTGGGGACTAGCGGATATGGATACGCAGTATTTT.

The chain links TRBV7-3 to TRBJ2-3; the match to TRBD2 covers 14 bases. Germline V gives CDR1 SGHTA, CDR2 FQGTGA. This CDR3 region has 19 residues. With V trimmed by 3 bases and J by 6 bases, 14 bases remained unmatched. Here the CDR3 DNA reads TGTGCCAGCAGCTTTAACCCTCCCGGGACTAGCGGGGGAGCCGATACGCAGTATTTT. Translated, it gives CASSFNPPGTSGGADTQYF.

This chain joins TRBV24-1 and TRBJ1-5, with 10 bases fitting TRBD1. The CDR3 consists of 15 residues. The V gene end was trimmed by 5 bases and the J gene end by 4 bases; junction bases not matched to a gene: 4. Per the germline V gene, CDR1 is KGHDR and CDR2 is SFDVKD. The CDR3 DNA follows: TGTGCCACCAGTGTAGGACAGGGGGGTAATCAGCCCCAGCATTTT. Amino acids: CATSVGQGGNQPQHF.

The chain joins TRBV24-1 to TRBJ2-5, with 8 nucleotides matching TRBD2. Trimming at V came to 4 bases and at J to 2 bases, leaving 8 bases not matched to a gene. Germline values: CDR1 KGHDR, CDR2 SFDVKD. This CDR3 has 16 residues. Here the CDR3 reads CATSDPRTSGQETQYF. The CDR3 DNA reads as TGTGCCACCAGTGACCCAAGAACTAGCGGACAAGAGACCCAGTACTTC.

The chain links TRBV3-1 to TRBJ2-5; D unresolved. V was pared by 2 bases and J by 5 bases, with 15 bases between. The germline V gene has CDR1 LGHDT and CDR2 YNNKEL (reference sequence). The CDR3 spans 15 residues. The CDR3 nucleotides read TGTGCCAGCAGCCAACGAGACGAGGCCTGGGAGACCCAGTACTTC. Its protein product is CASSQRDEAWETQYF.

V gene TRBV5-1 combines with J gene TRBJ2-2, with 14 bases fitting TRBD2. The ends lost 4 bases at V and 0 bases at J; junction bases unmatched: 8. This CDR3 is 19 amino acids long. CDR1 and CDR2 from the germline V gene are SGHRS and YFSETQ. CDR3 protein: CASSPWTSGGPTNTGELFF. The CDR3 coding sequence is TGCGCCAGCAGCCCATGGACTAGCGGGGGGCCTACGAACACCGGGGAGCTGTTTTTT.

The V gene is TRBV27, the J gene TRBJ1-4; D call uncertain. Trimming pared 5 bases from V and 8 bases from J, leaving 12 bases between. Germline V lookup: CDR1 MNHEY, CDR2 SMNVEV (reference sequence). The CDR3 extends over 13 amino acids. CDR3 region: CASSVRTGEKLFF. The CDR3, as DNA: TGTGCCAGCAGTGTCAGGACGGGAGAAAAACTGTTTTTT.

The DNA of the CDR3 is TGTGCCAGCAGTGAAGCGCTAGCGGGCGGCTCCTACAATGAGCAGTTCTTC. It specifies CASSEALAGGSYNEQFF. The chain employs TRBV2 and TRBJ2-1; the match to TRBD2 covers 8 bases. The CDR3 loop spans 17 amino acids. Germline CDR1 reads SNHLY; CDR2 reads FYNNEI. V lost 0 bases, J lost 0 bases, and 4 bases stayed unmatched.

The V call is TRBV10-3, the J call TRBJ2-1; 10 bases agree with TRBD1. The CDR3 sequence is 14 residues long. CDR1 and CDR2 (germline): ENHRY, SYGVKD. The ends lost 6 bases at V and 10 bases at J; junction bases unmatched: 9. Here the CDR3 reads CAISPGTGEGEQFF. The CDR3 nucleotides read TGTGCCATCAGCCCCGGGACAGGGGAGGGAGAGCAGTTCTTC.

The table lists this clonotype with a few counts. The J gene is TRBJ2-5, the V gene TRBV27; D unresolved. V shed 6 bases and J shed 1 base, with 9 bases lying between them. Germline CDR1 MNHEY, CDR2 SMNVEV (reference sequence). This CDR3 region has 13 residues. CDR3 in amino acids: CASSYGVQETQYF. The CDR3 bases are TGTGCCAGCAGCTACGGAGTCCAAGAGACCCAGTACTTC.

The V gene is TRBV9, the J gene TRBJ2-3; D is perhaps TRBD1 or TRBD2 (5 bases each). There are 15 residues in the CDR3. The ends were cut back, 3 bases at V and 1 base at J, with 12 bases in the middle. Germline CDR1 reads SGDLS; CDR2 reads YYNGEE. CDR3 bases: TGTGCCAGCAGCGCATGGGACGTAGGCACAGATACGCAGTATTTT. Its translation is CASSAWDVGTDTQYF. The full variable domain, completed using reference TRBV9 and TRBJ2-3, is DSGVTQTPKHLITATGQRVTLRCSPRSGDLSVYWYQQSLDQGLQFLIQYYNGEERAKGNILERFSAQQFPDLHSELNLSSLELGDSALYFCASSAWDVGTDTQYFGPGTRLTVL.

In this sample, this clonotype turned up a few times. The J gene is TRBJ2-3, the V gene TRBV20-1; D not resolved. CDR1 is DFQATT, CDR2 SNEGSKA, per germline (reference sequence). Trimming took 1 base from V and 6 from J, leaving 8 bases between them. The CDR3 sequence is 12 residues long. The CDR3 nucleotides are TGCAGTGCTAGAGTCCCTTTCGATACGCAGTATTTT. Translating it yields CSARVPFDTQYF.

This clonotype was seen more than once but under ten times. The chain couples TRBV2 to TRBJ2-3; D is ambiguous. Looked up from germline, CDR1 is SNHLY and CDR2 is FYNNEI. The CDR3 loop spans 13 amino acids. The V end lost 7 bases, the J end lost 2 bases, and 10 bases lay between the germline ends. This chain's CDR3 is CASIADATDTQYF. The CDR3 nucleotides read TGTGCCAGCATCGCGGATGCCACAGATACGCAGTATTTT. Supplemented by reference TRBV2 and TRBJ2-3, the full variable domain reads EPEVTQTPSHQVTQMGQEVILRCVPISNHLYFYWYRQILGQKVEFLVSFYNNEISEKSEIFDDQFSVERPDGSNFTLKIRSTKLEDSAMYFCASIADATDTQYFGPGTRLTVL.

With regard to this clonotype: A junction end diverges from the germline sequence, so it may reflect a read error. This sequence joins TRBV3-1 and TRBJ2-2; unclear D gene. Germline CDR1 LGHDT, CDR2 YNNKEL (reference sequence). CDR3 length: 12 residues. The CDR3 spells CTSSQRNWELFF. DNA for the CDR3: TGTACCAGCAGCCAGAGAAATTGGGAGCTGTTTTTT.

This clonotype has a count of ten or more. The CDR3 DNA follows: TGTGCCAGCAGCTACGGGACAGGGAAGGGTCAGCCCCAGCATTTT. Encoded protein: CASSYGTGKGQPQHF. The chain links TRBV7-2 to TRBJ1-5; 9 bases agree with TRBD1. The V segment lost 4 bases and the J segment 6 bases; nucleotides outside the gene matches: 7. CDR3 length: 15 residues. CDR1 and CDR2 (germline): SGHTA, FQGNSA.